This T cell receptor (beta chain) was documented in a study of T-cell reconstitution after alpha-beta-depleted transplantation in children. Points on this clonotype: Its antigen is not identified.

The study, taken as a whole, reports: There were some patients whose high TCRbeta diversity at day 60 came from surviving recipient T cells and thymic progenitors. A year post-transplant, T-cell counts and diversity derived mostly from newly produced T cells. After transplant, at about two months, alpha-beta T cells were reportedly derived from several hundred expanded graft clones.

Germline V gives CDR1 SGHTA, CDR2 FQGNSA. The CDR3 loop spans 14 amino acids. Trimming stripped 1 base from V and 4 bases from J, with 11 bases between. Construction of the TCRbeta library involved unique molecular identifiers. MiXCR was run by TCRdb on the PCR reads, yielding one entry per CDR3 protein. This table holds fewer than 700,000 distinct CDR3 sequences, around 13% found once. The sequenced sample was PBMCs, mostly from graft donor cells, obtained 360 days after TCRalphabeta/CD19-depleted stem cell transplant. This chain uses TRBV7-2 with TRBJ2-7; D is unclear. The TCR originated in a male patient between 5 and 17 years old who had a stem cell transplant for acute myeloid leukemia, so the T cells may come from the graft donor. CDR3 sequence: CASSLGVTKYEQYF. The CDR3 nucleotides are TGTGCCAGCAGCTTAGGGGTGACAAAGTACGAGCAGTACTTC. The entire variable domain, with the rest obtained from reference TRBV7-2 and TRBJ2-7, is as follows: GAGVSQSPSNKVTEKGKDVELRCDPISGHTALYWYRQSLGQGLEFLIYFQGNSAPDKSGLPSDRFSAERTGGSVSTLTIQRTQQEDSAVYLCASSLGVTKYEQYFGPGTRLTVT.